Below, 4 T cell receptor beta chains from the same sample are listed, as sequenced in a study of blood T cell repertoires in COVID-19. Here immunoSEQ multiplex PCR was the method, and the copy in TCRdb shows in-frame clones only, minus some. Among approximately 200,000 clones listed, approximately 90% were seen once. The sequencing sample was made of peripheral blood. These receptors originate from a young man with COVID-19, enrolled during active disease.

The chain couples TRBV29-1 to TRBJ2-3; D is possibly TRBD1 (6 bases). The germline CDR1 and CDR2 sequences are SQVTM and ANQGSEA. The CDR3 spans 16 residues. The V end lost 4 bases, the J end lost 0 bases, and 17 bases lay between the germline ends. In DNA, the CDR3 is TGCAGCGTTGGGTCTCTTCACAGGGCTAGCACAGATACGCAGTATTTT. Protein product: CSVGSLHRASTDTQYF.

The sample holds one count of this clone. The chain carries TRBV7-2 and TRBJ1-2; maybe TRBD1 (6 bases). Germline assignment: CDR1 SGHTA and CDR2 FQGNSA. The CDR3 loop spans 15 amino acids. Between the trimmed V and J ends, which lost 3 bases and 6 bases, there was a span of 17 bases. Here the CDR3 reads CASSFQTGYENGYTF. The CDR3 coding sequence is TGTGCCAGCAGCTTCCAAACAGGGTATGAGAATGGCTACACCTTC.

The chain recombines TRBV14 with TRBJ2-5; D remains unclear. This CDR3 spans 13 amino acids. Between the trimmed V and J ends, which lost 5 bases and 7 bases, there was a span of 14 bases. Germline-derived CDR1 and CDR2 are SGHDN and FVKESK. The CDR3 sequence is CASSGVPSGTQYF. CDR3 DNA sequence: TGTGCCAGCAGCGGAGTACCCTCGGGGACCCAGTACTTC.

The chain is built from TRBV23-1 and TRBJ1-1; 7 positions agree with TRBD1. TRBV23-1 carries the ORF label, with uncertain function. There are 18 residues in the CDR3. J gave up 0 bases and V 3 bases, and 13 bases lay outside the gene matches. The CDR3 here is CASSHGTVPKYMNTEAFF. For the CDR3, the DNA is TGCGCCAGCAGTCACGGGACAGTCCCGAAATACATGAACACTGAAGCTTTCTTT.